Listed below are T cell receptor beta chains from one sample, sequenced in a study of cytomegalovirus exposure and HLA in healthy donors. The assay was immunoSEQ multiplex PCR, and TCRdb's table has in-frame clones only and misses some. The data show more than 95,000 clones, with about an eighth seen just once and roughly 16% held by the top ten. Sequencing was performed on PBMCs. All receptors derive from a man aged 40-49 years in good health and CMV-seropositive. CDR3s include the opening cysteine and the closing phenylalanine or tryptophan. A D gene is named only where the DNA matches it firmly. The size entry is marked missing in some rows and otherwise reads once, few, many or a size class.

TRBD2,TRBJ2-1,TRBV27,few,TGTGCCAGCAGTACCGAGATGGCGGGAGGCCTCCTGAGCTCCTACAATGAGCAGTTCTTC,CASSTEMAGGLLSSYNEQFF
-,TRBJ1-1,TRBV4-1,few,TGCGCCAGCAGCCAAGAAGGGGCAGGGTGGACTGAAGCTTTCTTT,CASSQEGAGWTEAFF
-,TRBJ2-2,TRBV7-3,few,TGTGCCAGCAGCCTCACGGGAACCCCTTCGAGCACCGGGGAGCTGTTTTTT,CASSLTGTPSSTGELFF
TRBD2,TRBJ2-5,TRBV7-8,few,TGTGCCAGCAGCTTAGCCAGCGGGACTTTAGAGACCCAGTACTTC,CASSLASGTLETQYF
-,TRBJ1-2,TRBV5-4,once,TGTGCCAGCAGCTTGCATCCGGGACAAAACTATGGCTACACCTTC,CASSLHPGQNYGYTF
TRBD2,TRBJ2-7,TRBV7-2,few,TGTGCCAGCAGCTCCGGGACTAGCGGGAGGGCACGCTACGAGCAGTACTTC,CASSSGTSGRARYEQYF
-,TRBJ2-7,TRBV5-1,few,TGCGCCAGCAGCATATCCCCCATGGAGGAACGGCAGTACTTC,CASSISPMEERQYF
-,TRBJ2-3,TRBV18,-,TGTGCCAGCTCACCGGCCGGAGCTAGCACAGATACGCAGTATTTT,CASSPAGASTDTQYF
-,TRBJ2-1,TRBV5-4,few,TGTGCCAGCAGCTTGGATAGGGGTACCTACAATGAGCAGTTCTTC,CASSLDRGTYNEQFF
TRBD1,TRBJ2-3,TRBV7-3,-,TGTGCCAGCAGCCCGACGAGTTGGGGACAGGGGGCCACAGATACGCAGTATTTT,CASSPTSWGQGATDTQYF
-,TRBJ1-1,TRBV13,-,TGTGCCAGCAGCCCACCAGCGGGGGGACCTGAAGCTTTCTTT,CASSPPAGGPEAFF
-,TRBJ1-1,TRBV6-1,-,TGTGCCAGCAGCCGAAGCAGGGATACCCCTGAAGCTTTCTTT,CASSRSRDTPEAFF
-,TRBJ2-2,TRBV5-4,-,TGTGCCAGCAGCTTGCAGGTCCTCCGGGGCACCGGGGAGCTGTTTTTT,CASSLQVLRGTGELFF
TRBD1,TRBJ2-5,TRBV5-1,-,TGCGCCAGCAGCGCCTTTACAGGGGTCCAAGAGACCCAGTACTTC,CASSAFTGVQETQYF
TRBD1,TRBJ2-5,TRBV5-1,few,TGCGCCAGCAGCTTCGGGACAGGGAGCCAAGAGACCCAGTACTTC,CASSFGTGSQETQYF
TRBD2,TRBJ2-7,TRBV6-1,-,TGTGCCAGCAGTGAAGCTTTCACTAGCGGTGCGATCTACGAGCAGTACTTC,CASSEAFTSGAIYEQYF
-,TRBJ2-3,TRBV6-1,-,TGTGCCAGCAGTGAATATGGCCCCACAGATACGCAGTATTTT,CASSEYGPTDTQYF
-,TRBJ2-7,TRBV5-1,few,TGCGCCAGTGCCGGGGACAAAGGGTGGGACGAGCAGTACTTC,CASAGDKGWDEQYF
TRBD2,TRBJ2-5,TRBV5-1,-,TGCGCCAGCACGTATAGCGGGAGGGCCCGTGAGACCCAGTACTTC,CASTYSGRARETQYF
TRBD1,TRBJ1-1,TRBV9,few,TGTGCCAGCAGCCGAACGGGACAGGGAATGAACACTGAAGCTTTCTTT,CASSRTGQGMNTEAFF
-,TRBJ1-5,TRBV28,once,TGTGCCAGCAGTTCAAATAATCAGCCCCAGCATTTT,CASSSNNQPQHF
-,TRBJ2-1,TRBV27,-,TGTGCCAGCAGTTCCCACAGGGTCGGTGAGCAGTTCTTC,CASSSHRVGEQFF
-,TRBJ1-1,TRBV5-5,few,TGTGCCAGCAGCTTGGCCAAGAACACTGAAGCTTTCTTT,CASSLAKNTEAFF
-,TRBJ2-2,TRBV7-6,few,TGTGCCAGCAAAGTCGAAGGGCAGGACAGTGTCGGGGAGCTGTTTTTT,CASKVEGQDSVGELFF
-,TRBJ1-5,TRBV4-1,-,TGCGCCAGCAGCCAAACCAGGGATCAGCCCCAGCATTTT,CASSQTRDQPQHF
TRBD2,TRBJ2-2,TRBV6-1,-,TGTGCCAGCATTGGCCTAGCGGACACCGGGGAGCTGTTTTTT,CASIGLADTGELFF
TRBD2,TRBJ2-7,TRBV19,-,TGTGCCAGTAGTATCGGAACTAGCGGGAGTTACGAGCAGTACTTC,CASSIGTSGSYEQYF
TRBD1,TRBJ1-1,TRBV4-1,-,TGCGCCAGCAGTCTTGGAAAGGGGGCCACTGAAGCTTTCTTT,CASSLGKGATEAFF
TRBD2,TRBJ2-3,TRBV7-3,few,TGTGCCAGCAGCTTAGCGGGAGGCACAGATACGCAGTATTTT,CASSLAGGTDTQYF
-,TRBJ2-7,TRBV28,-,TGTGCCAGCACATTAGCCACAGGTCCAAGGGGGTACTGGTACTTC,CASTLATGPRGYWYF
TRBD2,TRBJ2-7,TRBV5-1,few,TGCGCCAGCAGCGTCACTAGCGATAGCTCCTACGAGCAGTACTTC,CASSVTSDSSYEQYF
TRBD1,TRBJ1-1,TRBV30,-,TGTGCCTGGAGTGTTAACAGGGGGCTGAGTGAAGCTTTCTTT,CAWSVNRGLSEAFF
TRBD1,TRBJ2-1,TRBV27,-,TGTGCCAGCAGGCCGTTGGGACAGGGATTATCTGAGCAGTTCTTC,CASRPLGQGLSEQFF
TRBD1,TRBJ1-4,TRBV5-1,few,TGCGCCAGCAGCCCGGGACAGGGTAGGGAAAAACTGTTTTTT,CASSPGQGREKLFF
-,TRBJ1-4,TRBV20-1,few,TGCAGTGCTGCCCAGGAAAAACTGTTTTTT,CSAAQEKLFF
TRBD1,TRBJ1-1,TRBV4-1,-,TGCGCCAGCAGCTTTCGGGCGACAGGGTCGATGAACACTGAAGCTTTCTTT,CASSFRATGSMNTEAFF
TRBD1,TRBJ2-2,TRBV19,-,TGTGCCAGTAGCGGCAGTGGGACAGGGGGCTTGACCGGGGAGCTGTTTTTT,CASSGSGTGGLTGELFF
TRBD2,TRBJ2-3,TRBV7-7,-,TGTGCCAGCAGCTTAGCTAGCGGGAGCGCGGATACGCAGTATTTT,CASSLASGSADTQYF
TRBD2,TRBJ2-7,TRBV4-3,-,TGCGCCAGCAGCCAAGACACTAGCGGGAGCTACGAGCAGTACTTC,CASSQDTSGSYEQYF
-,TRBJ2-7,TRBV5-1,few,TGCGCCAGCAGCTTGGCCGGTTTGGGGGTGGGGGGCGAGCAGTACTTC,CASSLAGLGVGGEQYF
-,TRBJ1-3,TRBV5-1,few,TGCGCCAGCAGCTTGGGACAGCAGAACTCTGGAAACACCATATATTTT,CASSLGQQNSGNTIYF
TRBD2,TRBJ2-3,TRBV27,few,TGTGCCAGCAGTTTCCTGACTAGCGGGGGGGGTACGCAGTATTTT,CASSFLTSGGGTQYF
-,TRBJ2-3,TRBV4-3,few,TGCGCCAGCAGCCAAACCAACTCACGGGATACGCAGTATTTT,CASSQTNSRDTQYF
-,TRBJ1-2,TRBV5-1,-,TGCGCCAGCAGCGTAGACAGTGACTATGGCTACACCTTC,CASSVDSDYGYTF
TRBD1,TRBJ1-1,TRBV10-1,few,TGCGCCAGCATCCCCGTTCCTCTGGGACAGGCGAACACTGAAGCTTTCTTT,CASIPVPLGQANTEAFF
TRBD1,TRBJ1-5,TRBV6-5,-,TGTGCCAGCAGCCGGGACAGGAATAATCAGCCCCGGCATTTT,CASSRDRNNQPRHF
TRBD1,TRBJ1-2,TRBV11-2,-,TGTGCCAGCAGCCCCCAGGGGACAGGGACCGGCTACACCTTC,CASSPQGTGTGYTF
TRBD2,TRBJ2-2,TRBV7-8,few,TGTGCCAGCAGCACCGGGACTAGCGGGAGGGTTAACGGGGAGCTGTTTTTT,CASSTGTSGRVNGELFF
TRBD1,TRBJ1-5,TRBV6-1,-,TGTGCCAGCATTCCCGGGACAGGGAGCAATCAGCCCCAGCATTTT,CASIPGTGSNQPQHF
-,TRBJ1-1,TRBV18,-,TGTGCCAGCTCACCTACGGCGGAACCCCTGTCCGGAGCTTTCTTT,CASSPTAEPLSGAFF